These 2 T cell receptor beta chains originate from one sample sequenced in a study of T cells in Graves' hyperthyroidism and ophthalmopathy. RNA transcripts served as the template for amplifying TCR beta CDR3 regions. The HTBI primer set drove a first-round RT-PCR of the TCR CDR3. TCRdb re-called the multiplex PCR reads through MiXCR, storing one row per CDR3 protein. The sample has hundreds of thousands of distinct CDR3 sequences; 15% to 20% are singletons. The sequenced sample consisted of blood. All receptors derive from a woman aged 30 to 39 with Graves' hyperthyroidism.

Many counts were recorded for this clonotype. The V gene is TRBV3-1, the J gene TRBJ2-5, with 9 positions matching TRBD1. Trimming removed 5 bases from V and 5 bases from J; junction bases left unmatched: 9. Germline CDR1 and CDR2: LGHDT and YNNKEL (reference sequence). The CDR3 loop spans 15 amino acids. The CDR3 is CASSTGTGSLETQYF. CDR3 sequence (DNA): TGTGCCAGCAGCACCGGGACAGGGTCTCTGGAGACCCAGTACTTC.

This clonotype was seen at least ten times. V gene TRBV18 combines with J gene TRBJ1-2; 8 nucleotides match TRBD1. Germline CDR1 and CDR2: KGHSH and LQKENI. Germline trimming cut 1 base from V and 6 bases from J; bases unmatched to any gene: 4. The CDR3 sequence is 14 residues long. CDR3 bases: TGTGCCAGCTCACCACGGACAGGGCGAGATGGCTACACCTTC. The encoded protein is CASSPRTGRDGYTF.